This TCR gamma chain is drawn from a study of γδ T cells in repeated Plasmodium falciparum infection. For the study at large: Four controlled malaria infections with P. falciparum NF54 spanned around 660 days. Each infection was followed by sampling at 21 days, plus baseline and some pre-infection draws.

The germline CDR1 and CDR2 sequences are GITISATS and ISYDGTV (reference sequence). The CDR3 has 14 residues. This clone was recorded at least ten times. A far larger clone is one nucleotide away, so this likely arose from a read error. The same CDR3 also results from other DNA sequences found in this sample. TCRdb called clones anew from the multiplex PCR reads with CATT. The sample consists of roughly 13,000 gamma-chain clones, roughly 1.7% of them appearing once. Bulk repertoires came from Vgamma9/Vdelta2+ or Vdelta2-negative gammadelta T cells flow-sorted from PBMC. The chain joins TRGV9 to TRGJ1 or TRGJ2. Sequencing input: gamma-delta T cells from blood. The clonotype originates from a pool of human donors (malaria-infected and uninfected, not separated). Here the CDR3 reads CALWEVQGGYKKLF. The CDR3 DNA reads as TGTGCATTGTGGGAGGTGCAGGGGGGGTATAAGAAACTCTTT.